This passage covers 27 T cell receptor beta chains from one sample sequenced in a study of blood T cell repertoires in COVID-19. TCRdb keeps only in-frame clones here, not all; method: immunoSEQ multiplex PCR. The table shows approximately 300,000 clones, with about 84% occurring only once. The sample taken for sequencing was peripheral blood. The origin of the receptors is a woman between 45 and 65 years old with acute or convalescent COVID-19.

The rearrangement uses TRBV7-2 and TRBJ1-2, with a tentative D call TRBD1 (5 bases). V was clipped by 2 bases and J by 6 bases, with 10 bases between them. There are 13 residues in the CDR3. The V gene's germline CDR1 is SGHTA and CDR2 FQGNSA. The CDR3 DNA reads TGTGCCAGCAGCTTATTTCAGGGTGATGGCTACACCTTC. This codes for CASSLFQGDGYTF.

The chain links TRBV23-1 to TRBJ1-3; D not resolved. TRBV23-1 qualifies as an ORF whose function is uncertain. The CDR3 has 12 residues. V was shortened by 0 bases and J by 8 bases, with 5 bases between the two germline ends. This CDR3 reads CASSQSGDTIYF. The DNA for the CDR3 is TGCGCCAGCAGTCAATCGGGAGACACCATATATTTT.

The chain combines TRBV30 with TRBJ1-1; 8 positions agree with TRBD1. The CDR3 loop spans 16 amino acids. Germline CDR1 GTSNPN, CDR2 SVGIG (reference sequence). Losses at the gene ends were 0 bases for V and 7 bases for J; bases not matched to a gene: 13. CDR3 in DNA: TGTGCCTGGAGTGTATTAAAGGCAGGGGGCATCGGTGAAGCTTTCTTT. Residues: CAWSVLKAGGIGEAFF.

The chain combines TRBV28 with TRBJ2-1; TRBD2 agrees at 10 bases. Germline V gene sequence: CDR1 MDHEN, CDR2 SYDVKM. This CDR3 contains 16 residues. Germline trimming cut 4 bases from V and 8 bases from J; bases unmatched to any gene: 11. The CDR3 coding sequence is TGTGCCAGCAGTTCAGGGGGGGCTAGCGGGAGCGATGAGCAGTTCTTC. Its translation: CASSSGGASGSDEQFF. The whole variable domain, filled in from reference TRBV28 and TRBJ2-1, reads DVKVTQSSRYLVKRTGEKVFLECVQDMDHENMFWYRQDPGLGLRLIYFSYDVKMKEKGDIPEGYSVSREKKERFSLILESASTNQTSMYLCASSSGGASGSDEQFFGPGTRLTVL.

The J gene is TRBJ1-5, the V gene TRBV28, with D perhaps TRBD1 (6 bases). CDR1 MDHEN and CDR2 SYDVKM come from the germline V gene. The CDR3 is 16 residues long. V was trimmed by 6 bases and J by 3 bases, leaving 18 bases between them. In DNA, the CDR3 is TGTGCCAGCAGAATGGGGGGGAAGGGACACAATCAGCCCCAGCATTTT. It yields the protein CASRMGGKGHNQPQHF.

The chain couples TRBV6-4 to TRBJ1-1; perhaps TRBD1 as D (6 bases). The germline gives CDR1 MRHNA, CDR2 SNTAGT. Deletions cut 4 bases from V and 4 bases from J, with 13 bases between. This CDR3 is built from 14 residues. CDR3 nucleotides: TGTGCCAGCAGTGCGACAGGAACGGCCACTGAAGCTTTCTTT. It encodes CASSATGTATEAFF.

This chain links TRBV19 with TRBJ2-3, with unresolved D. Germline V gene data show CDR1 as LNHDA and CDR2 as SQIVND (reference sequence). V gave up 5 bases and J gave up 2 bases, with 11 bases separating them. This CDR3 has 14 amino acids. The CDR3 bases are TGTGCCAGTAGTCCTATGGTGATCACAGATACGCAGTATTTT. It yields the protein CASSPMVITDTQYF. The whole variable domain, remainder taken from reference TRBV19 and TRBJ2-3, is DGGITQSPKYLFRKEGQNVTLSCEQNLNHDAMYWYRQDPGQGLRLIYYSQIVNDFQKGDIAEGYSVSREKKESFPLTVTSAQKNPTAFYLCASSPMVITDTQYFGPGTRLTVL.

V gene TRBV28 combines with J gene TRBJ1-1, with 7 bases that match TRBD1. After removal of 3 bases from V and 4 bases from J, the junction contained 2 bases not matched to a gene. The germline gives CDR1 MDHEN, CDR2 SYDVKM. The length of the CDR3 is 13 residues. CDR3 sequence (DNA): TGTGCCAGCAGTTTCGCAGGGGGCACTGAAGCTTTCTTT. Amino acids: CASSFAGGTEAFF.

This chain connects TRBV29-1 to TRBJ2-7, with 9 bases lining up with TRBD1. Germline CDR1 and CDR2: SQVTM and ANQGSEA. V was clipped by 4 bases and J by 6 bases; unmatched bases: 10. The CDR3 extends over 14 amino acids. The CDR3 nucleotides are TGCAGCGTTGGGGGAACAGGGGGCAGGGTCGAGCAGTACTTC. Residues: CSVGGTGGRVEQYF.

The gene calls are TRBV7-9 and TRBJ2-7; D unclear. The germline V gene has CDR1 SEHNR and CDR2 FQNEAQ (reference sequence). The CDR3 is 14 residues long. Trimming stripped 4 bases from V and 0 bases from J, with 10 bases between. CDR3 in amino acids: CASSSTTSSYEQYF. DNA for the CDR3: TGTGCCAGCAGCTCCACCACGAGCTCCTACGAGCAGTACTTC.

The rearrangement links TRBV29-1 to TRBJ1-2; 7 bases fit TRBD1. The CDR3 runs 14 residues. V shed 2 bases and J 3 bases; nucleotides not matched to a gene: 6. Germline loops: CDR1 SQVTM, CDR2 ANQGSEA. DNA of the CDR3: TGCAGCGTTGAACGTTTAGACAGGGACTATGGCTACACCTTC. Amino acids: CSVERLDRDYGYTF.

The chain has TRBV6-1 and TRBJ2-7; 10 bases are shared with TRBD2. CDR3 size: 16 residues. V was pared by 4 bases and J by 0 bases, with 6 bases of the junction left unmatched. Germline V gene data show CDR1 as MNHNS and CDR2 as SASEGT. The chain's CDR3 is CASSGTGTSASYEQYF. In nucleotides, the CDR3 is TGTGCCAGCAGTGGAACCGGGACTAGCGCCTCCTACGAGCAGTACTTC.

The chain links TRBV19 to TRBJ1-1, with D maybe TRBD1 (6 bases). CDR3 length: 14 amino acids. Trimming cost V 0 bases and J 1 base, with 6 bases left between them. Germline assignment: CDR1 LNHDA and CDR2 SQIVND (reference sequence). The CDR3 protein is CASSIDRGNTEAFF. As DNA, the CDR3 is TGTGCCAGTAGTATAGACAGGGGGAACACTGAAGCTTTCTTT.

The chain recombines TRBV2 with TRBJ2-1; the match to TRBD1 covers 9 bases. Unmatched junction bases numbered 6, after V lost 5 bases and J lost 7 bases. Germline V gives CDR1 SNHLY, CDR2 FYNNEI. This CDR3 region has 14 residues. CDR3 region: CASSRQGVFNEQFF. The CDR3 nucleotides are TGTGCCAGCAGTAGACAGGGGGTTTTTAATGAGCAGTTCTTC.

The DNA of the CDR3 is TGTGCCAGCTCACCAATAGGAGACGAGCAGTACTTC. Translating gives CASSPIGDEQYF. The chain combines TRBV18 with TRBJ2-7; D uncertain. The CDR3 covers 12 residues. Germline CDR1 KGHSH, CDR2 LQKENI. The V and J ends lost 2 bases and 5 bases respectively, with 7 bases between them.

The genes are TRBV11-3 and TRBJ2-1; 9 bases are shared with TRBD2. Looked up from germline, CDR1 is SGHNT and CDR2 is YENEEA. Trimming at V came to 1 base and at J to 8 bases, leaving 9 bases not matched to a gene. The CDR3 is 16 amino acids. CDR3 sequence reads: CASSLGNSGSLDEQFF. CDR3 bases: TGTGCCAGCAGCTTAGGTAATAGCGGGAGTTTGGATGAGCAGTTCTTC.

CDR3 coding DNA: TGTGCCAGCAGCCGACAAAAATATGGCTACACCTTC. Translation: CASSRQKYGYTF. The chain links TRBV11-2 to TRBJ1-2; D gene uncertain. CDR1 is SGHAT and CDR2 is FQNNGV in the germline V gene. The CDR3 has 12 residues. V was shortened by 5 bases and J by 5 bases, with 9 bases between the two germline ends.

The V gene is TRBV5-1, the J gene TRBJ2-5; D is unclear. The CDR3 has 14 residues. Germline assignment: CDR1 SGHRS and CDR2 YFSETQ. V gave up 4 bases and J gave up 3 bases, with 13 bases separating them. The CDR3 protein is CASSPGSAKETQYF. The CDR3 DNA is TGCGCCAGCAGCCCTGGCAGCGCGAAAGAGACCCAGTACTTC.

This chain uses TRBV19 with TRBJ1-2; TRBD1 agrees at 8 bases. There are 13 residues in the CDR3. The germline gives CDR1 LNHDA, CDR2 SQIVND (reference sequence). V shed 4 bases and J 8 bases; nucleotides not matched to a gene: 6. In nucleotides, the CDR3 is TGTGCCAGTAGTACAGGGACAGGCGGCGGCTACACCTTC. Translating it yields CASSTGTGGGYTF. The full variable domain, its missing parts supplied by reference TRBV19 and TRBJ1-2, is DGGITQSPKYLFRKEGQNVTLSCEQNLNHDAMYWYRQDPGQGLRLIYYSQIVNDFQKGDIAEGYSVSREKKESFPLTVTSAQKNPTAFYLCASSTGTGGGYTFGSGTRLTVV.

This CDR3 reads CASSRQGFNSPLHF. For the CDR3, the DNA is TGTGCCAGCAGCCGACAGGGGTTTAATTCACCCCTCCACTTT. This sequence joins TRBV7-3 and TRBJ1-6; 8 bases fit TRBD1. Germline lookup yields CDR1 SGHTA and CDR2 FQGTGA. V dropped 5 bases and J dropped 6; count of bases not matched to a gene: 3. This CDR3 has 14 residues.

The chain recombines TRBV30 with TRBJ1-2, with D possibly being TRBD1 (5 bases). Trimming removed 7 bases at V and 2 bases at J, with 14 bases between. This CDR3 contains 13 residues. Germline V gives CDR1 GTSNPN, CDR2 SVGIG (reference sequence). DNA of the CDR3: TGTGCCTCTGCAGGGAATCGAAACTATGGCTACACCTTC. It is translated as CASAGNRNYGYTF.

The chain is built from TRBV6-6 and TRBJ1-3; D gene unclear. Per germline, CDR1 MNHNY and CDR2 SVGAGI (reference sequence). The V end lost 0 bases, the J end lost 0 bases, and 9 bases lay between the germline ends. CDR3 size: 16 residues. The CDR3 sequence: CASSYSRAISGNTIYF. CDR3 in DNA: TGTGCCAGCAGTTACTCGAGGGCCATCTCTGGAAACACCATATATTTT.

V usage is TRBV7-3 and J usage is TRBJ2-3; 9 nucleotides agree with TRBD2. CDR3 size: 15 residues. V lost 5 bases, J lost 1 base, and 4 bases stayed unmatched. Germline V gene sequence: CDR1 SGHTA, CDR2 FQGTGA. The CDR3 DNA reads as TGTGCCAGCAGCATCCGACTAGCGGGCACAGATACGCAGTATTTT. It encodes CASSIRLAGTDTQYF.

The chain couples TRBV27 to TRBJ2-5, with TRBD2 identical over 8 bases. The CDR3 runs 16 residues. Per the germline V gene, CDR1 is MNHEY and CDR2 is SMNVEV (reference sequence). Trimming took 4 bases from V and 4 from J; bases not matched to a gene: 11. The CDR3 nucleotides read TGTGCCAGCAGTTGGGCCCCCGGGGGGGAAGGAGAGACCCAGTACTTC. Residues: CASSWAPGGEGETQYF.

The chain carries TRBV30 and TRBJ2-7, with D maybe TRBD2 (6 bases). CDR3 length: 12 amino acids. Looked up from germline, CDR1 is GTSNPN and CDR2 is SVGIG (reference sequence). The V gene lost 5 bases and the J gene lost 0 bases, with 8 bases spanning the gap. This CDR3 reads CAWSSASYEQYF. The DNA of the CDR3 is TGTGCCTGGTCTAGCGCCTCCTACGAGCAGTACTTC. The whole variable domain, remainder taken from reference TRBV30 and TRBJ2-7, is SQTIHQWPATLVQPVGSPLSLECTVEGTSNPNLYWYRQAAGRGLQLLFYSVGIGQISSEVPQNLSASRPQDRQFILSSKKLLLSDSGFYLCAWSSASYEQYFGPGTRLTVT.

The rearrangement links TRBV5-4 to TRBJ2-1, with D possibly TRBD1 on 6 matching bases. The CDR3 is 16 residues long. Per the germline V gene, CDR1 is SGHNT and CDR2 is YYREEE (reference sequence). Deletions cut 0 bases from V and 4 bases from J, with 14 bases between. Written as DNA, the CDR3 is TGTGCCAGCAGCTTGGGAGGGGGTGGTTGGTACAATGAGCAGTTCTTC. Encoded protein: CASSLGGGGWYNEQFF.

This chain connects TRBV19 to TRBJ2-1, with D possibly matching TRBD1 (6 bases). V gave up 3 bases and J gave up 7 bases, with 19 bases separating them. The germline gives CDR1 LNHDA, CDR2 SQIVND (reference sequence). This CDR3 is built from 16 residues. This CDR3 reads CASSINWGQGRNEQFF. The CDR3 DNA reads TGTGCCAGTAGTATCAATTGGGGGCAAGGTAGGAATGAGCAGTTCTTC.